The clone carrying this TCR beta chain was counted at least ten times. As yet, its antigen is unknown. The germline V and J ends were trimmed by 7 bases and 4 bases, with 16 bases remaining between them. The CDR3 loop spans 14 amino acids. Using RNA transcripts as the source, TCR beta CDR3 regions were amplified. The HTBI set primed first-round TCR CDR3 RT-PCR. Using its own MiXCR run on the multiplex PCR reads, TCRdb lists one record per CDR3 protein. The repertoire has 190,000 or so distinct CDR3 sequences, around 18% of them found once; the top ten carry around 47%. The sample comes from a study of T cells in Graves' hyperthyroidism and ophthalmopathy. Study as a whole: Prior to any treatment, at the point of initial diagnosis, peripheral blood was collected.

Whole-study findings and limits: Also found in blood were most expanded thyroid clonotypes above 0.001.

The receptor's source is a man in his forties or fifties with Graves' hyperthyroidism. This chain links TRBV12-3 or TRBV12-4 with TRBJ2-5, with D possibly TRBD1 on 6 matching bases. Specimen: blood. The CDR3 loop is CASNPGASRETQYF. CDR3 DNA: TGTGCCAGCAATCCAGGGGCTAGTCGAGAGACCCAGTACTTC.